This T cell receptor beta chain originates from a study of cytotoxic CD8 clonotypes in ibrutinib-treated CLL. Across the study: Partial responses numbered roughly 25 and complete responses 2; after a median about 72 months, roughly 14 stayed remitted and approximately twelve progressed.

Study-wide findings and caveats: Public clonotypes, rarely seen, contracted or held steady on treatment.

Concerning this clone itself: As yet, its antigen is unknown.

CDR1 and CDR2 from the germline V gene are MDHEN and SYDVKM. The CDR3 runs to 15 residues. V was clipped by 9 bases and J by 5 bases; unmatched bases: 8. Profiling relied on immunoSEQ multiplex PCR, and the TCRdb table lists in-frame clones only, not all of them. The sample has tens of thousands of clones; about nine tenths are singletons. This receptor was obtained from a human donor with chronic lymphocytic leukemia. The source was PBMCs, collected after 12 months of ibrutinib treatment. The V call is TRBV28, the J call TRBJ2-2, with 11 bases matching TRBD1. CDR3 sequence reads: CASKDRGRRTGELFF. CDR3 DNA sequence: TGTGCCAGTAAGGACAGGGGGCGCCGGACCGGGGAGCTGTTTTTT.